These T cell receptor beta chains were read from a single sample in a study of response to subunit inactivated influenza vaccine. TCRdb recomputed calls from the RT-PCR reads with MiXCR, one row per CDR3 protein. The sample lists roughly 630,000 distinct CDR3 sequences, 13% to 15% occurring once. Sequencing used PBMCs from blood, obtained about 14 days before vaccination. These receptors all come from a man aged 45-60 years who received an inactivated influenza vaccine. Each CDR3 is given with its conserved first and last residue. The order of the fields is V gene, J gene, CDR3 length, D gene, clone size, CDR3 DNA, CDR3 protein. The D gene is left open where the match is weak. Clone size is not always given. Where it is, it says once, few, many or a class for expanded clones.

TRBV5-1	TRBJ2-5	15	NA	NA	TGCGCCAGCAGTTACCTGGGGGTGCAGGGGGAGACCCAGTACTTC	CASSYLGVQGETQYF
TRBV5-1	TRBJ2-3	11	NA	many	TGCGCCAGCAGCTTGAAAGATACGCAGTATTTT	CASSLKDTQYF
TRBV9	TRBJ2-1	16	TRBD2	few	TGTGCCAGCAGCGTAGAGGGTAGCGGGAGTTACAATGAGCAGTTCTTC	CASSVEGSGSYNEQFF
TRBV28	TRBJ2-1	16	TRBD2	few	TGTGCCAGCAGTTTATTGTTAGCGGGAGGGCCGGGTGAGCAGTTCTTC	CASSLLLAGGPGEQFF
TRBV12-3/TRBV12-4	TRBJ2-5	15	NA	many	TGTGCCAGCAGATCACTCAGATACCAGCCGGAGACCCAGTACTTC	CASRSLRYQPETQYF
TRBV19	TRBJ2-7	13	NA	few	TGTGCCAGCTCGGGACACGGCCCCTACGAGCAGTACTTC	CASSGHGPYEQYF
TRBV12-3/TRBV12-4	TRBJ2-2	16	NA	many	TGTGCCAGCAGTTTTGGTTTATTCGAGAACACCGGGGAGCTGTTTTTT	CASSFGLFENTGELFF
TRBV20-1	TRBJ2-7	13	TRBD2	NA	TGCAGTGCTCGGGGGGACTATTCCTACGAGCAGTACTTC	CSARGDYSYEQYF
TRBV5-1	TRBJ1-2	13	NA	many	TGCGCCAGCAGCTTGTCGGCTAACTATGGCTACACCTTC	CASSLSANYGYTF
TRBV19	TRBJ2-1	14	NA	few	TGTGCCAGTACCCCCCGAGGACAGAACAATGAGCAGTTCTTC	CASTPRGQNNEQFF
TRBV20-1	TRBJ2-7	12	NA	NA	TGCAGTGCTAGATTCTGGGAATACGAGCAGTACTTC	CSARFWEYEQYF
TRBV12-3/TRBV12-4	TRBJ2-2	15	NA	few	TGTGCCAGCGGACTTGGGGACGGGAACACCGGGGAGCTGTTTTTT	CASGLGDGNTGELFF
TRBV20-1	TRBJ2-5	15	TRBD2	NA	TGCAGTGCCAAAGCGGGAGGAGGGGGCGAAGAGACCCAGTACTTC	CSAKAGGGGEETQYF
TRBV6-5	TRBJ2-2	14	NA	many	TGTGCCAGCAGTTATTGGCGGAACACCGGGGAGCTGTTTTTT	CASSYWRNTGELFF
TRBV12-3/TRBV12-4	TRBJ1-2	14	TRBD1	NA	TGTGCCAGCAGTTTAGAAACAGGGGGCTTGAGCTACACCTTC	CASSLETGGLSYTF
TRBV11-2	TRBJ2-1	19	TRBD1	NA	TGTGCCAGCAGCAAGATACGGACAGGGGGTCTGAACAGTTTGTATGAGCAGTTCTTC	CASSKIRTGGLNSLYEQFF
TRBV7-2	TRBJ2-1	14	TRBD2	few	TGTGCCAGCAGCCCAACGGGGGGGCCCAATGAGCAGTTCTTC	CASSPTGGPNEQFF
TRBV7-9	TRBJ2-4	15	NA	NA	TGTGCCAGCAGCTCCTCAAACAGAGCCAAAAACATTCAGTACTTC	CASSSSNRAKNIQYF
TRBV19	TRBJ1-1	13	NA	many	TGTGCCAGTAGCAAGGGAATGGAAACTGAAGCTTTCTTT	CASSKGMETEAFF
TRBV20-1	TRBJ2-1	15	TRBD2	once	TGCAGTGTTACTAGCGGGAGTTTCTCCTACAATGAGCAGTTCTTC	CSVTSGSFSYNEQFF
TRBV28	TRBJ2-3	17	TRBD2	NA	TGTGCCAGCAGCCTCGGGGGAGCGGGAGTCCAAACCGGTACGCAGTATTTT	CASSLGGAGVQTGTQYF
TRBV20-1	TRBJ2-1	15	TRBD2	many	TGCAGTGCTAGAGATACACTAGCGGCCTACAATGAGCAGTTCTTC	CSARDTLAAYNEQFF
TRBV5-6	TRBJ1-1	14	TRBD1	many	TGTGCCAGCAGCTTGTGGGACAGAGTCGCTGAAGCTTTCTTT	CASSLWDRVAEAFF
TRBV12-3/TRBV12-4	TRBJ1-1	13	TRBD1	NA	TGTGCCAGCAGTTTCACAGGGGGCACTGAAGCTTTCTTT	CASSFTGGTEAFF
TRBV4-3	TRBJ2-1	15	TRBD2	many	TGCGCCAGCAGCCGAGATCGACTAGCGGGGGGGCTTCAGTTCTTC	CASSRDRLAGGLQFF
TRBV6-2/TRBV6-3	TRBJ1-4	14	TRBD1	NA	TGTGCCAGCAGTGGACAGGGAGGCGTGGAAAAACTGTTTTTT	CASSGQGGVEKLFF
TRBV20-1	TRBJ1-1	12	NA	NA	TGCAGTGCTTTCCCAGGGGCTACTGAAGCTTTCTTT	CSAFPGATEAFF
TRBV20-1	TRBJ1-5	14	NA	NA	TGCAGTGCTGGGTTTCGGACGGTAAATCAGCCCCAGCATTTT	CSAGFRTVNQPQHF
TRBV5-1	TRBJ2-5	14	NA	NA	TGCGCCAGCAACGCACCGGGACTCCCAGAGACCCAGTACTTC	CASNAPGLPETQYF
TRBV5-6	TRBJ2-4	15	NA	NA	TGTGCCAGCAGCTTGCATACCCTGAGAGGAAACATTCAGTACTTC	CASSLHTLRGNIQYF
TRBV10-1	TRBJ2-1	18	NA	NA	TGCGCCAGCAGTGAGTCGGGATTGAGAACCAGGGGCTACAATGAGCAGTTCTTC	CASSESGLRTRGYNEQFF
TRBV6-1	TRBJ1-2	15	NA	NA	TGTGCCAGCAGTGAATTAAGGGAAGGATACTATGGCTACACCTTC	CASSELREGYYGYTF
TRBV28	TRBJ2-1	16	TRBD2	few	TGTGCCAGCAGCCCAACTCTAGCGGGAGTAGACAATGAGCAGTTCTTC	CASSPTLAGVDNEQFF
TRBV7-2	TRBJ2-7	14	TRBD2	NA	TGTGCCAGCAGCCGGACTAGCCTTTCCTACGAGCAGTACTTC	CASSRTSLSYEQYF
TRBV10-3	TRBJ2-2	15	NA	many	TGTGCCATCAGTCTGGACCCAGCGAACACCGGGGAGCTGTTTTTT	CAISLDPANTGELFF
TRBV4-3	TRBJ2-5	15	NA	few	TGCGCCAGCAGCCAAGATTTTGGTACGGGGGAGACCCAGTACTTC	CASSQDFGTGETQYF
TRBV28	TRBJ2-7	16	TRBD1	NA	TGTGCCAGCAGTTTTAGCCAGGCAGGGGGCTTAGACGAGCAGTACTTC	CASSFSQAGGLDEQYF
TRBV10-3	TRBJ2-5	15	NA	many	TGTGCCATCAGTGAGTCGACGTCGGGAGACGAGACCCAGTACTTC	CAISESTSGDETQYF
TRBV4-1	TRBJ2-7	16	TRBD2	NA	TGCGCCAGCAGCCCACAGCATCTAGCGGGGGCGTACGAGCAGTACTTC	CASSPQHLAGAYEQYF
TRBV4-3	TRBJ1-5	14	NA	NA	TGCGCCAGCAGTTTGGCGGCACGAAATCAGCCCCAGCATTTT	CASSLAARNQPQHF
TRBV28	TRBJ2-3	14	NA	many	TGTGCCAGCAGCCTAATGGGTGGGCCAGATACGCAGTATTTT	CASSLMGGPDTQYF
TRBV19	TRBJ1-1	14	NA	NA	TGTGCCAGTAGTGTCCAACAGGGTCTCGCTGAAGCTTTCTTT	CASSVQQGLAEAFF
TRBV11-2	TRBJ2-1	14	NA	NA	TGTGCCAGCAGCCGTCAGACAGTTAACAATGAGCAGTTCTTC	CASSRQTVNNEQFF
TRBV5-1	TRBJ2-3	18	TRBD2	once	TGCGCCAGCAGCTTGCGGGTTAGCGGGGGGGCCTTTGAAGATACGCAGTATTTT	CASSLRVSGGAFEDTQYF
TRBV10-3	TRBJ2-5	16	TRBD1	NA	TGTGCCATCAGTGGTTCCGGGACAGGGAAAAAAGAGACCCAGTACTTC	CAISGSGTGKKETQYF
TRBV5-1	TRBJ1-5	13	NA	many	TGCGCCAGCAGCTTGGTTTCGGATCAGCCCCAGCATTTT	CASSLVSDQPQHF
TRBV6-2/TRBV6-3	TRBJ2-3	15	TRBD2	few	TGTGCCAGCAGTCCGACTAGCGGGACCCCAGATACGCAGTATTTT	CASSPTSGTPDTQYF
TRBV6-1	TRBJ2-5	15	TRBD1	many	TGTGCCAGCAGCTCCGGGACAGCGTTCCAAGAGACCCAGTACTTC	CASSSGTAFQETQYF
TRBV29-1	TRBJ1-2	14	NA	few	TGCAGCGTTGAAGATTGGGAGGGAGGGTATGGCTACACCTTC	CSVEDWEGGYGYTF
TRBV9	TRBJ2-1	15	NA	few	TGTGCCAGCAGCGCCGGACTGACCGTATACAATGAGCAGTTCTTC	CASSAGLTVYNEQFF
TRBV7-2	TRBJ1-1	14	NA	few	TGTGCCAGCAGCTCGGGACCGCGGAACACTGAAGCTTTCTTT	CASSSGPRNTEAFF
TRBV7-6	TRBJ2-7	13	NA	few	TGTGCCAGCAGCTTAGATTGGGGTCACGAGCAGTACTTC	CASSLDWGHEQYF
TRBV28	TRBJ1-2	13	NA	many	TGTGCCACTCGGACAGACCTGAACTATGGCTACACCTTC	CATRTDLNYGYTF
TRBV19	TRBJ2-1	15	TRBD1	NA	TGTGCCAGTAGTATAGGGACAGGGCGCGTCAATGAGCAGTTCTTC	CASSIGTGRVNEQFF
TRBV25-1	TRBJ2-5	13	NA	NA	TGTGCCAGCAGTGAAACGGGAACAGAGACCCAGTACTTC	CASSETGTETQYF
TRBV10-3	TRBJ2-1	16	TRBD2	few	TGTGCCATCAGTGACCCGACTAGCGGCTCAGGAGATGAGCAGTTCTTC	CAISDPTSGSGDEQFF
TRBV20-1	TRBJ2-7	16	NA	few	TGCAGTGCTAGAGATTTTAAGGCAGCCTCTCCCTACGAGCAGTACTTC	CSARDFKAASPYEQYF
TRBV20-1	TRBJ2-2	18	TRBD2	many	TGCAGTGCTAGAGATCGGGCTAGCGGGGGGCGGAACACCGGGGAGCTGTTTTTT	CSARDRASGGRNTGELFF
TRBV28	TRBJ1-6	17	NA	NA	TGTGCCAGCAGTTCTGCGAAGGTACCACTTCTTAATTCACCCCTCCACTTT	CASSSAKVPLLNSPLHF